This T cell receptor (beta chain) was identified during a study of blood T cell repertoires in COVID-19. Study-level information: Acute-phase and convalescent COVID-19 samples originated in the United States, Italy and Spain. T cells, B-cell-depleted T cells, or PBMCs provided the cDNA or gDNA that served as material.

In the study's own analysis: Using reference gene primer amplification, nucleated cell counts were estimated. Libraries were prepared by immunoSEQ multiplex PCR; TCRdb keeps only in-frame clonotypes and omits some of them. The DNA gave D and trimming, while V, J and clone size come from that table. Of around 330,000 clones in the sample, under 95% were seen once. The V gene's germline CDR1 is SGHRS and CDR2 YFSETQ. After removal of 3 bases from V and 5 bases from J, the junction contained 5 bases not matched to a gene. The CDR3 is 15 residues long. Recovery among Cohort 3 donors was established by two negative PCRs, clearance, or symptom resolution.

The specimen sequenced was PBMCs or T cells enriched from blood (not recorded which). The source is a man aged 55 to 69 who had recovered from COVID-19. The chain has TRBV5-1 and TRBJ2-7, with 13 bases fitting TRBD2. CDR3 residues: CASSWTSGSRNEQYF. Written as DNA, the CDR3 is TGCGCCAGCAGCTGGACTAGCGGGAGTAGAAACGAGCAGTACTTC.